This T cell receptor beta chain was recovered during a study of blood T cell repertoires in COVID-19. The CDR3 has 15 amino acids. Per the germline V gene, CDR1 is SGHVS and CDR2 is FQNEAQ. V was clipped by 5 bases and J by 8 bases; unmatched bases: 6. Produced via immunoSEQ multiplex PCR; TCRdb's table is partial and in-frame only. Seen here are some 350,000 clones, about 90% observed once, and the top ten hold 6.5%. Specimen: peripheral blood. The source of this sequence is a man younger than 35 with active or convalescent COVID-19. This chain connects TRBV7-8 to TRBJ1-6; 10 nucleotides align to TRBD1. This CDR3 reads CASSRGQGLYSPLHF. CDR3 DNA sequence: TGTGCCAGCAGCCGGGGACAGGGGCTTTATTCACCCCTCCACTTT.